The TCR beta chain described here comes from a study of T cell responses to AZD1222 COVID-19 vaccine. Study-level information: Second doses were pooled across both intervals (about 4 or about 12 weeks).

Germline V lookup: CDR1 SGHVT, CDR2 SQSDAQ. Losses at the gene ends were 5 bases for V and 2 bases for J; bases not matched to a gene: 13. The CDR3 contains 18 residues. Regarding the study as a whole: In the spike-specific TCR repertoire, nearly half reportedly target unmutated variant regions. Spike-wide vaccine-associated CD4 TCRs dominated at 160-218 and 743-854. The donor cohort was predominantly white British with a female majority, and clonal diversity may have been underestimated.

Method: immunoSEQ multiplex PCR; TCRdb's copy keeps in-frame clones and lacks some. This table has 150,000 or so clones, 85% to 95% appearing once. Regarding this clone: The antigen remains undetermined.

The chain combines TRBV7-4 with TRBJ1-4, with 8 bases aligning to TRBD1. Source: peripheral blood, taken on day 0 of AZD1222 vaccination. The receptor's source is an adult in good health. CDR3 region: CASSLRTGFLPTNEKLFF. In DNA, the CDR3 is TGTGCCAGCAGCCTACGGACAGGGTTTTTGCCGACTAATGAAAAACTGTTTTTT.